The present T cell receptor beta chain was sequenced within a study of OX40 agonist ivuxolimab in advanced cancers. Study conclusions and caveats: It was not determined which antigens were specifically recognized by the peripheral T cells that had undergone clonal expansion.

The CDR3 is made up of 15 amino acids. In germline, CDR1 is SGHRS, CDR2 YFSETQ. With V trimmed by 3 bases and J by 6 bases, 4 bases remained unmatched. Sequencing was performed with immunoSEQ multiplex PCR; in TCRdb, only in-frame clones are kept and a portion is missing. The data hold under 85,000 clones, with 88% observed a single time. As to this clone: The antigen is undetermined.

This chain joins TRBV5-1 and TRBJ1-5; 12 nucleotides align to TRBD1. This sequence originates from an adult with an advanced solid tumor such as melanoma, head and neck, liver or kidney cancer. The source material was CD4+ or CD8+ T cells sorted from blood, sampled in a trial of the OX40 agonist ivuxolimab. CDR3 region: CASSWGTGGGQPQHF. The DNA for the CDR3 is TGCGCCAGCAGCTGGGGGACAGGGGGCGGTCAGCCCCAGCATTTT.